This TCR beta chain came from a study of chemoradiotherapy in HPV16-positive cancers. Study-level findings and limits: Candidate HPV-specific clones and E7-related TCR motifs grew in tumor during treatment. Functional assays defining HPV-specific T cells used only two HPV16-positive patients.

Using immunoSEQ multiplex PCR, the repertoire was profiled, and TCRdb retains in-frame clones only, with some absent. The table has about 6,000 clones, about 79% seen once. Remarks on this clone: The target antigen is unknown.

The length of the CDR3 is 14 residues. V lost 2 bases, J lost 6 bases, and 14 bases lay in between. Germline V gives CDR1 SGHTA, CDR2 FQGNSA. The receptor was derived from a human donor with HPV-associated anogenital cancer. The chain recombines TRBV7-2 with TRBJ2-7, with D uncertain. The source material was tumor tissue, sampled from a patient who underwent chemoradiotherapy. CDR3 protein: CASSLRLTQAEQYF. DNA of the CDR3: TGTGCCAGCAGCTTAAGGCTAACCCAAGCCGAGCAGTACTTC.